This TCR beta chain is from a study of blood T cell repertoires in COVID-19. Libraries were prepared by immunoSEQ multiplex PCR; TCRdb keeps only in-frame clonotypes and omits some of them. The table has 250,000 to 350,000 clones, roughly 87% seen once. After removal of 3 bases from V and 1 base from J, the junction contained 3 bases not matched to a gene. The germline V gene has CDR1 LNHDA and CDR2 SQIVND (reference sequence). The CDR3 consists of 15 residues. The receptor's source is a woman aged 50 to 60 who had recovered from COVID-19. The chain is built from TRBV19 and TRBJ1-3; 7 bases align to TRBD1. The material sequenced was peripheral blood. CDR3 DNA sequence: TGTGCCAGTAGTATTCACAGGGGATCTGGAAACACCATATATTTT. Translated: CASSIHRGSGNTIYF.